Below, 11 T cell receptor beta chains from the same sample are listed, as sequenced in a study of vaccination and CD4 T cells after COVID-19. The study sequenced cultured CD4+ T cell DNA using the Oncomine TCR Beta short-read assay. One entry per CDR3 protein results from TCRdb running MiXCR on the PCR reads. The sample includes some 10,000 distinct CDR3 sequences, about 32% seen only once; the top ten take around 30%. The treatment here: roughly ten-day PBMC culture with coronavirus spike peptide pools or control peptides (ViraFEST assay). No antigen has been assigned to these receptors. The sequenced sample consisted of cultured CD4+ T cells from blood. The receptors shown here come from a human donor with COVID-19.

V gene TRBV2 combines with J gene TRBJ1-1; no definite D call. This CDR3 is 15 amino acids long. Trimming pared 4 bases from V and 1 base from J, leaving 13 bases between. From germline, CDR1 is SNHLY and CDR2 FYNNEI. The CDR3 DNA reads as TGTGCCAGCAGTGCAGGAGAATATCCGAACACTGAAGCTTTCTTT. It is translated as CASSAGEYPNTEAFF. The full variable domain, completed using reference TRBV2 and TRBJ1-1, is EPEVTQTPSHQVTQMGQEVILRCVPISNHLYFYWYRQILGQKVEFLVSFYNNEISEKSEIFDDQFSVERPDGSNFTLKIRSTKLEDSAMYFCASSAGEYPNTEAFFGQGTRLTVV.

This clonotype was seen a few times. The rearrangement links TRBV6-1 to TRBJ2-3; the D gene is possibly TRBD2 (5 bases). Germline lookup yields CDR1 MNHNS and CDR2 SASEGT. The CDR3 covers 15 residues. Trimming left V 6 bases short and J 2 bases short, with 15 bases between. The DNA of the CDR3 is TGTGCCAGCAGCCGGCGCCGGGGTACCACAGATACGCAGTATTTT. Its translation is CASSRRRGTTDTQYF.

This rearrangement joins TRBV18 to TRBJ2-3, with TRBD2 as a possible D gene (7 bases). The CDR3 covers 16 residues. Trimming pared 3 bases from V and 3 bases from J, leaving 16 bases between. From germline, CDR1 is KGHSH and CDR2 LQKENI. CDR3 bases: TGTGCCAGCTCACCGATGATAGGGGGGGCGACAGATACGCAGTATTTT. The encoded protein is CASSPMIGGATDTQYF.

V is TRBV7-2 and J is TRBJ2-3, with D tentatively TRBD1 or TRBD2 (6 bases each). Germline V gene sequence: CDR1 SGHTA, CDR2 FQGNSA. With 8 bases removed from V and 2 bases from J, the gap between germline ends came to 14 bases. CDR3 length: 14 amino acids. CDR3 amino acids: CASATGGNTDTQYF. CDR3 DNA sequence: TGTGCCAGCGCCACCGGGGGCAACACAGATACGCAGTATTTT. Combining the CDR3 with reference TRBV7-2 and TRBJ2-3 gives the whole variable domain GAGVSQSPSNKVTEKGKDVELRCDPISGHTALYWYRQSLGQGLEFLIYFQGNSAPDKSGLPSDRFSAERTGGSVSTLTIQRTQQEDSAVYLCASATGGNTDTQYFGPGTRLTVL.

This clonotype was counted once. The V and J genes are TRBV5-4 and TRBJ2-3, with D perhaps matching TRBD1 or TRBD2 (5 bases each). This CDR3 has 14 residues. The V gene's germline CDR1 is SGHNT and CDR2 YYREEE (reference sequence). Trimming cost V 0 bases and J 9 bases, with 14 bases left between them. The CDR3 region has the DNA TGTGCCAGCAGCTTGGGGGACCAAGCCGGCACGCAGTATTTT. It translates to CASSLGDQAGTQYF.

This clonotype was counted a few times. The chain carries TRBV5-4 and TRBJ2-4; a possible D gene is TRBD1 (5 bases). V shed 4 bases and J shed 9 bases, with 8 bases lying between them. The CDR3 sequence is 11 residues long. Germline CDR1 and CDR2: SGHNT and YYREEE (reference sequence). This chain's CDR3 is CASSAQGIQYF. Written as DNA, the CDR3 is TGTGCCAGCAGCGCCCAGGGCATTCAGTACTTC.

The rearrangement uses TRBV28 and TRBJ1-5; 7 bases are shared with TRBD1. The germline V gene encodes CDR1 MDHEN and CDR2 SYDVKM. Trimming removed 5 bases from V and 11 bases from J; junction bases left unmatched: 6. The CDR3 consists of 12 residues. In DNA, the CDR3 is TGTGCCAGCAGTACAGGGGTTCGGTCCCAGCATTTT. Its translation is CASSTGVRSQHF.

This clonotype was counted a few times. The chain uses TRBV7-2 and TRBJ2-5, with D possibly TRBD2 on 5 matching bases. Trimming cost V 5 bases and J 4 bases, with 20 bases left between them. Per the germline V gene, CDR1 is SGHTA and CDR2 is FQGNSA. There are 16 residues in the CDR3. CDR3 in amino acids: CASSPFVWGEGETQYF. The CDR3 coding sequence is TGTGCCAGCAGCCCTTTTGTCTGGGGAGAGGGAGAGACCCAGTACTTC.

The rearrangement joins TRBV5-6 to TRBJ2-5, with 12 nucleotides matching TRBD2. The V gene's germline CDR1 is SGHDT and CDR2 YYEEEE. This CDR3 spans 15 amino acids. Trimming at V came to 4 bases and at J to 4 bases, leaving 5 bases not matched to a gene. This CDR3 reads CASSLAGGPGETQYF. The CDR3 DNA is TGTGCCAGCAGCCTAGCGGGGGGGCCGGGAGAGACCCAGTACTTC.

This chain links TRBV5-8 with TRBJ1-6, with unresolved D. The V and J ends lost 1 base and 7 bases respectively, with 15 bases between them. This CDR3 region has 16 residues. Germline CDR1 reads SGHTS; CDR2 reads YDEGEE. Here the CDR3 DNA reads TGTGCCAGCAGCTTGTCCACCGCGAACAGAAATTCACCCCTCCACTTT. It is translated as CASSLSTANRNSPLHF.

A few counts support this clonotype. The chain has TRBV6-2 or TRBV6-3 and TRBJ2-5; 8 bases map to TRBD2. CDR3 size: 14 residues. The germline gives CDR1 MNHEY, CDR2 SVGEGT. V lost 7 bases and J lost 7; bases outside the gene matches: 11. CDR3 protein: CASKLSGVRGTQYF. The DNA of the CDR3 is TGTGCCAGCAAACTTAGCGGGGTTCGGGGGACCCAGTACTTC.